Listed below are T cell receptor beta chains from one sample, sequenced in a study of blood T cell repertoires in COVID-19. TCRdb keeps only in-frame clones here, not all; method: immunoSEQ multiplex PCR. The data hold 250,000 to 350,000 clones, with approximately 84% observed a single time. The sequenced material came from peripheral blood. These receptor sequences come from a woman in her thirties who had recovered from COVID-19. CDR3s leave out the opening cysteine and the closing phenylalanine or tryptophan. Some rows mark clone size as missing; the rest say once, few, many or name a class of expanded clone.

CDR3,V,size,J
ASSVGAGSAADTQY,TRBV9,.,TRBJ2-3
AWSVGAEGYT,TRBV30,.,TRBJ1-2
ASSSQGSLEQY,TRBV11-2,.,TRBJ2-7
ASCRGQANTEAF,TRBV10-1,.,TRBJ1-1
ASLGVVNTEAF,TRBV19,.,TRBJ1-1
ASSDSLPSGGGRESYNEQF,TRBV10-1,.,TRBJ2-1
ASSRGTTETQY,TRBV7-9,.,TRBJ2-5
ASSLAASGMGEQY,TRBV5-6,once,TRBJ2-7
ASSPDRVEKLF,TRBV7-8,.,TRBJ1-4
ASCRGPEETQY,TRBV7-2,once,TRBJ2-5
ASSERKETQY,TRBV6-6,.,TRBJ2-5
ASSPLSTGELF,TRBV5-6,.,TRBJ2-2
ASSRRDRFPYEQY,TRBV7-9,.,TRBJ2-7
ASSLVVAGQGTGELF,TRBV7-9,.,TRBJ2-2
ASSATGVPETQY,TRBV5-5,.,TRBJ2-5
ASTLYTEAF,TRBV19,.,TRBJ1-1
ASSQELASTGELF,TRBV3-1/TRBV3-2,.,TRBJ2-2
ASSPGGQPQH,TRBV6-4,.,TRBJ1-5
ASSPGTGNEKLF,TRBV4-2,.,TRBJ1-4
ASSLWGDGVNNEQF,TRBV28,.,TRBJ2-1
ASRRYPGQAYEQY,TRBV6-5,.,TRBJ2-7
ASRSEGSGGPSTDTQY,TRBV3-1/TRBV3-2,.,TRBJ2-3
ATYYAPGNEQF,TRBV12-3/TRBV12-4,.,TRBJ2-1
ASSPDTLNTEAF,TRBV5-6,.,TRBJ1-1
ASSLTSGRNEQF,TRBV27,.,TRBJ2-1
ASSLAGTGISIEQF,TRBV5-6,.,TRBJ2-1
SVEDSGVNYGYT,TRBV29-1,few,TRBJ1-2
APRQGALYEQY,TRBV24-1,.,TRBJ2-7
ARRGYT,TRBV19,.,TRBJ1-2
ASSIRERRETQY,TRBV19,.,TRBJ2-5
SASGEETQY,TRBV20-1,once,TRBJ2-5
ASSGRLAGATDTQY,TRBV9,once,TRBJ2-3
SVLKGTLGNEQF,TRBV29-1,.,TRBJ2-1
ASSVGRGAGELF,TRBV6-2/TRBV6-3,.,TRBJ2-2
ASSVAGTSSGELF,TRBV11-2,.,TRBJ2-2
ASSIAGYEQY,TRBV19,.,TRBJ2-7
ASSQVMAGGADTQY,TRBV4-3,.,TRBJ2-3
ASSDLGTEYGYT,TRBV2,.,TRBJ1-2
ASSFMSYEQY,TRBV7-9,.,TRBJ2-7
ASSPQRDRHYEQY,TRBV7-9,.,TRBJ2-7
ASSQGASGPRETQY,TRBV4-1,.,TRBJ2-5
ASSVAWRGGPYNEQF,TRBV9,.,TRBJ2-1